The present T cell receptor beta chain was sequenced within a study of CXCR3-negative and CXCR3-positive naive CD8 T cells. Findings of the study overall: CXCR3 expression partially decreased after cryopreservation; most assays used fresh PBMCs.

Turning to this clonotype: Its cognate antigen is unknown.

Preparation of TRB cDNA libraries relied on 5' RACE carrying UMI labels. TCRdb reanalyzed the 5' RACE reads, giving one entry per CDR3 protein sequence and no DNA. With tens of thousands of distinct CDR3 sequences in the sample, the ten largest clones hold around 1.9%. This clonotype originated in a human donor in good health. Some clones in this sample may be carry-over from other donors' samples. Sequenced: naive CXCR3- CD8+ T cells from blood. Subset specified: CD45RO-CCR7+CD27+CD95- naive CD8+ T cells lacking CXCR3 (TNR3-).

This CDR3 reads CASSTQQGAIINEKLFF. This chain uses TRBV7-2 with TRBJ1-4; no DNA is available, so the TRBD1 call from TCRdb remains unchecked. The CDR3 has 17 residues. Germline V gene data show CDR1 as SGHTA and CDR2 as FQGNSA.